This TCR beta chain stems from a study of T cell changes during pregnancy in multiple sclerosis. Germline CDR1 and CDR2: SGHAT and FQNNGV. The CDR3 runs to 14 residues. The ends were cut back, 1 base at V and 6 bases at J, with 10 bases in the middle. This table comes from immunoSEQ multiplex PCR, and its TCRdb copy is limited to in-frame clones, with some not included. The sample has over 25,000 clones, 80% to 90% seen once; the top ten hold 11%. The chain recombines TRBV11-2 with TRBJ2-1; a weak D match, TRBD1 (5 bases). The TCR was taken from a female donor with multiple sclerosis, enrolled in a pregnancy study. The sample was CD8+ T cells from peripheral blood mononuclear cells, taken in the third trimester of pregnancy. The CDR3 region is CASSLGGWVNEQFF. The CDR3 coding sequence is TGTGCCAGCAGCTTAGGGGGCTGGGTCAATGAGCAGTTCTTC.